This T cell receptor beta chain was sequenced in a study of blood T cell repertoires in COVID-19. The overall study: The United States, Italy and Spain provided the acute and convalescent COVID-19 samples.

Sequencing used immunoSEQ multiplex PCR; TCRdb keeps in-frame clones, though not all of them. The repertoire holds over 130,000 clones, with around four fifths as singletons. The CDR3 consists of 17 residues. Germline trimming cut 3 bases from V and 2 bases from J; bases unmatched to any gene: 7. Germline V lookup: CDR1 SEHNR, CDR2 FQNEAQ (reference sequence). The V call is TRBV7-9, the J call TRBJ2-5; 12 nucleotides match TRBD2. The origin of this receptor is a woman aged 50 to 60 with acute COVID-19. The sample was PBMCs or T cells enriched from blood (not recorded which). CDR3 loop: CASSFGLAGHIQETQYF. DNA for the CDR3: TGTGCCAGCAGCTTCGGACTAGCGGGGCACATACAAGAGACCCAGTACTTC. The full variable domain, rest sourced from reference TRBV7-9 and TRBJ2-5, is DTGVSQNPRHKITKRGQNVTFRCDPISEHNRLYWYRQTLGQGPEFLTYFQNEAQLEKSRLLSDRFSAERPKGSFSTLEIQRTEQGDSAMYLCASSFGLAGHIQETQYFGPGTRLLVL.